This T cell receptor (beta chain) was captured in a study of Ad26.COV2.S vaccination and SARS-CoV-2 variants. Study observations and caveats: The TCR breadth and depth analyses may have understated or missed part of the total T cell responses. Spike-specific TCR breadth was greater after Ad26.COV2.S than placebo. After vaccination, substantial breadth of spike-specific CD8+ and CD4+ responses was reported.

In germline, CDR1 is SGHNT, CDR2 YENEEA. Trimming pared 7 bases from V and 6 bases from J, leaving 9 bases between. CDR3 length: 12 amino acids. Treatment defined: around 19 received Ad26.COV2.S at low or high dose, single or two shots; about 5 received placebo; per-sample allocation not given. Sampling occurred on day 63 after the first vaccine or placebo injection. Cohort 1b enrolled adults aged 18-55 years in Boston. Libraries were prepared by immunoSEQ multiplex PCR; TCRdb keeps only in-frame clonotypes and omits some of them. The top ten hold 1.5% of the sample, which has about 680,000 clones, 89% seen once. Points on this clone: What it recognizes is unknown.

The TCR was taken from a person aged 18-65 years who received the Ad26.COV2.S COVID-19 vaccine or a placebo. The source was peripheral blood, collected in a trial of Ad26.COV2.S vaccine versus placebo. The chain joins TRBV11-3 to TRBJ2-2; D gene uncertain. In DNA, the CDR3 is TGTGCCAGCACCTTGGGGTCCGGGGAGCTGTTTTTT. Amino acid sequence: CASTLGSGELFF.